This T cell receptor beta chain appears in the sequencing data of a study of cytomegalovirus exposure and HLA in healthy donors. Study observations and caveats: The study reported that TCR beta sequences accurately predicted HLA-A and HLA-B alleles in most subjects. Later on, an analysis found that several of the most significant clusters appeared to be linked to common viral pathogens, which included parvovirus B19.

CDR1 LNHDA and CDR2 SQIVND come from the germline V gene (reference sequence). V shed 9 bases and J 9 bases; nucleotides not matched to a gene: 4. The CDR3 has 12 amino acids. PCR amplification relied on 60 Vbeta primers (plus 13 Jbeta primers). The data were produced by immunoSEQ multiplex PCR, yet TCRdb's version contains in-frame clones alone and is incomplete. The sample shows some 38,000 clones, around 50% of them seen only once. This clone has more than one count but fewer than ten. Its antigen is unidentified. The sequenced material came from PBMCs. This clonotype was obtained from a woman aged 40 to 49 in good health and CMV-seropositive. This chain joins TRBV19 and TRBJ1-6; TRBD1 matches 8 bases. Here the CDR3 DNA reads TGTGCCAGCGGACAGGGTCGTTCACCCCTCCACTTT. The encoded protein is CASGQGRSPLHF. Looking up the rest from reference TRBV19 and TRBJ1-6 gives the full variable domain: DGGITQSPKYLFRKEGQNVTLSCEQNLNHDAMYWYRQDPGQGLRLIYYSQIVNDFQKGDIAEGYSVSREKKESFPLTVTSAQKNPTAFYLCASGQGRSPLHFGNGTRLTVT.